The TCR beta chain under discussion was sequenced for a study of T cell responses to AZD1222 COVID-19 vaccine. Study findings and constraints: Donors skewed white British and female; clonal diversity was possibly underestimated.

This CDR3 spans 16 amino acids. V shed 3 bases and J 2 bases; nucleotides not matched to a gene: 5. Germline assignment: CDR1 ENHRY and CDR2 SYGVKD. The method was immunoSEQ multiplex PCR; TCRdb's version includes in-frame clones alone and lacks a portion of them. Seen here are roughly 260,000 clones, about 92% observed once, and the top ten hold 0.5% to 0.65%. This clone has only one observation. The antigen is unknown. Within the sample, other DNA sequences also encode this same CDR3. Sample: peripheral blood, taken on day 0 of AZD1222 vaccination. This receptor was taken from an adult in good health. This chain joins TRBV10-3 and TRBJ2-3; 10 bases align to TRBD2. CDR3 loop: CAISESGLALTDTQYF. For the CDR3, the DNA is TGTGCCATCAGTGAATCGGGACTAGCGCTCACAGATACGCAGTATTTT.